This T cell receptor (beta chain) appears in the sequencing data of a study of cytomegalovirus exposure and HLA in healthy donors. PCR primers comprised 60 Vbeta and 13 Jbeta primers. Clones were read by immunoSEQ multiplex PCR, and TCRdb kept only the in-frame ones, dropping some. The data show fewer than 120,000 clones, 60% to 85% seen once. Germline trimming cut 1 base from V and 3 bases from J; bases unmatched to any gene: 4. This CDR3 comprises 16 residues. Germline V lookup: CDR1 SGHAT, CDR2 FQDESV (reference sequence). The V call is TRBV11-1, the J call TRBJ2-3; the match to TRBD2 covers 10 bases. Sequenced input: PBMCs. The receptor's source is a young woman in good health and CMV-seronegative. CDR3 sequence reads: CASSLEASGSTDTQYF. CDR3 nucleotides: TGTGCCAGCAGCTTAGAGGCTAGCGGGAGTACAGATACGCAGTATTTT.